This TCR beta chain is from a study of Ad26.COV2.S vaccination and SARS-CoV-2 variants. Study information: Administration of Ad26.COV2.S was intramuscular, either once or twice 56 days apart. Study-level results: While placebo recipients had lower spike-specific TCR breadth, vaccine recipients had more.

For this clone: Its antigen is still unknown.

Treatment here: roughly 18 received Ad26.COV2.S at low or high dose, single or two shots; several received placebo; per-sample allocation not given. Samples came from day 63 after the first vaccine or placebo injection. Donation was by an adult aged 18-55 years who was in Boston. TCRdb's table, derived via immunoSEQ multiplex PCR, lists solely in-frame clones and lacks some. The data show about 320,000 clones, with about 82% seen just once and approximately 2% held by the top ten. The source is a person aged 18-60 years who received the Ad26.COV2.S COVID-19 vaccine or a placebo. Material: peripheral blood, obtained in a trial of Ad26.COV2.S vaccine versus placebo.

The CDR3 spells CASSLGRGGYTEAFF. As DNA, the CDR3 is TGTGCCAGCAGCTTAGGGCGGGGGGGATACACTGAAGCTTTCTTT. V and J are TRBV7-9 and TRBJ1-1; D may be TRBD1 (5 bases). Germline V CDR1 and CDR2: SEHNR, FQNEAQ (reference sequence). The CDR3 spans 15 residues. V shed 1 base and J shed 3 bases, with 12 bases lying between them.